Below, one TCR beta chain is given with its context. This specimen comes from a study of technical replicates of blood from a few donors. Produced via immunoSEQ multiplex PCR; TCRdb's table is partial and in-frame only. This sample has 65,000 to 85,000 clones, with roughly 92% found just once. The V end lost 3 bases, the J end lost 3 bases, and 6 bases lay between the germline ends. The CDR3 is made up of 11 amino acids. CDR1 and CDR2 from the germline V gene are SQVTM and ANQGSEA. The sequence was obtained from a human donor in good health. The sequenced sample consisted of T cells isolated from PBMCs. The chain recombines TRBV29-1 with TRBJ2-7; D is unresolved. This CDR3 is CSVESIYEQYF. CDR3 DNA sequence: TGCAGCGTTGAGTCCATCTACGAGCAGTACTTC.